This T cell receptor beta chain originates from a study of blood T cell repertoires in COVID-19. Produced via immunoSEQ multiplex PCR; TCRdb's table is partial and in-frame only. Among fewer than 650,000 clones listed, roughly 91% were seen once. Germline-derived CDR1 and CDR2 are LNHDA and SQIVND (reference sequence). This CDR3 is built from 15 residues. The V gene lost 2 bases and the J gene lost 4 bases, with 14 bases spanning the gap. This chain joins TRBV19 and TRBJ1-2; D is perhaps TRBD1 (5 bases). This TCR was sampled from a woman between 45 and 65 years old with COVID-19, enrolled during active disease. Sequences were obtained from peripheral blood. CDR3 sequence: CASSIREGLSYGYTF. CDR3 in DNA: TGTGCCAGTAGTATACGGGAGGGACTGTCCTATGGCTACACCTTC.